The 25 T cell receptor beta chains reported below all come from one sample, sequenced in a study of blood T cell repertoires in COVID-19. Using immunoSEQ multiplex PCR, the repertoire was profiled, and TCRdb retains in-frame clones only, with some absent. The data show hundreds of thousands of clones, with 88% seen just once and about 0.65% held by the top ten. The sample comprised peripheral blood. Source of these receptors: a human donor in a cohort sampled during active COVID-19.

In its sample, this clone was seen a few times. The CDR3 coding sequence is TGTGCGGCCCTAGCGGGAGGCACCGGGGAGCTGTTTTTT. Protein: CAALAGGTGELFF. This rearrangement joins TRBV28 to TRBJ2-2, with TRBD2 matching over 11 bases. Germline CDR1 MDHEN, CDR2 SYDVKM. This CDR3 spans 13 amino acids.

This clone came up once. CDR3 bases: TGTGCCAGCACCCCCCGGGGTTTTAATGAAAAACTGTTTTTT. The encoded protein is CASTPRGFNEKLFF. The genes are TRBV28 and TRBJ1-4; D unclear. The CDR3 loop spans 14 amino acids. Germline V gene lookup returns CDR1 MDHEN and CDR2 SYDVKM. V was shortened by 7 bases and J by 4 bases, with 13 bases between the two germline ends. The variable domain in full, with the rest retrieved from reference TRBV28 and TRBJ1-4, is DVKVTQSSRYLVKRTGEKVFLECVQDMDHENMFWYRQDPGLGLRLIYFSYDVKMKEKGDIPEGYSVSREKKERFSLILESASTNQTSMYLCASTPRGFNEKLFFGSGTQLSVL.

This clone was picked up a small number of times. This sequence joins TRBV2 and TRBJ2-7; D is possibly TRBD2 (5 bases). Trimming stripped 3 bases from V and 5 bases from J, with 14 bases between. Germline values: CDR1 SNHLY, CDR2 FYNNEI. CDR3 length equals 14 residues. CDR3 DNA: TGTGCCAGCAGTGACAGGATGGAGGTCAACGAGCAGTACTTC. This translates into CASSDRMEVNEQYF.

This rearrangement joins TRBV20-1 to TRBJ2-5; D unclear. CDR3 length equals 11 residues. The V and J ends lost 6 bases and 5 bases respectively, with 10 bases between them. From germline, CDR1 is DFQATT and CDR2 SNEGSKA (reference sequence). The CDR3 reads CSAYDRETQYF. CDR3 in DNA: TGCAGTGCCTACGATCGGGAGACCCAGTACTTC.

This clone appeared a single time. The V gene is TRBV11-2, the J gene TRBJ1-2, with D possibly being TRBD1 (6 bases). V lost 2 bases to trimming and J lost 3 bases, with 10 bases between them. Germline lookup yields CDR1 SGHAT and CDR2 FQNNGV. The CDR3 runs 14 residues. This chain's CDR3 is CASSLTGQDYGYTF. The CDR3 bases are TGTGCCAGCAGCTTAACGGGACAAGACTATGGCTACACCTTC.

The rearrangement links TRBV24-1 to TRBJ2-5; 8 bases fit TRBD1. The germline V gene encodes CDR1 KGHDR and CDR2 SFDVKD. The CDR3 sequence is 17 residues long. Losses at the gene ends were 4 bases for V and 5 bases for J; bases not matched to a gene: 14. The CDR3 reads CATSDPKTGGAWETQYF. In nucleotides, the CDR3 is TGTGCCACCAGTGACCCTAAAACAGGGGGTGCCTGGGAGACCCAGTACTTC.

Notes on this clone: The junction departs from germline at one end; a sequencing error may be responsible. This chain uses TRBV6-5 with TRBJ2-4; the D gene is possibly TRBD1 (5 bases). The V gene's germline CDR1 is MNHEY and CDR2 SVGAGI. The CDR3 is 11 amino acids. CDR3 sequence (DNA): TGTGCCAGTAGCTATACCACAGGAAGGGACTTC. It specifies CASSYTTGRDF.

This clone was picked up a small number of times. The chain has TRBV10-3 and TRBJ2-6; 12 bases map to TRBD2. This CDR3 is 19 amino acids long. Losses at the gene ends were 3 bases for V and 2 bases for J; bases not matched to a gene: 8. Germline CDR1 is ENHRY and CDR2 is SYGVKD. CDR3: CAISDPGGTSGPGANVLTF. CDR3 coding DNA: TGTGCCATCAGTGACCCCGGGGGGACTAGCGGGCCTGGGGCCAACGTCCTGACTTTC.

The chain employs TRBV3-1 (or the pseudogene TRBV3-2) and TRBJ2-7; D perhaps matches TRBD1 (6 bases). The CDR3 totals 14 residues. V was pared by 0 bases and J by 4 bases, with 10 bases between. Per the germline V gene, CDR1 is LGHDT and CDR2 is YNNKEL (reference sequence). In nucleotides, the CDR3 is TGTGCCAGCAGCCAAGAAGGACAGCGGTACGAGCAGTACTTC. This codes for CASSQEGQRYEQYF.

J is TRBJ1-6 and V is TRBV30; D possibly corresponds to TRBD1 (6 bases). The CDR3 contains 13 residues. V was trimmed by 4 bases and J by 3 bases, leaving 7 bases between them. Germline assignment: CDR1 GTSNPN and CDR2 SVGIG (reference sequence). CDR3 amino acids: CAWTGVYNSPLHF. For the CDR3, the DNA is TGTGCCTGGACAGGGGTCTATAATTCACCCCTCCACTTT.

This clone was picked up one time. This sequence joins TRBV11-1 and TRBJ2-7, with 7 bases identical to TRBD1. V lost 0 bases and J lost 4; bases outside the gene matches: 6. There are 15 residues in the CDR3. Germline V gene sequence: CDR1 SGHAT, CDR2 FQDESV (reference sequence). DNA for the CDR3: TGTGCCAGCAGCTTAGCGCGAGGGGGCGGGTACGAGCAGTACTTC. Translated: CASSLARGGGYEQYF. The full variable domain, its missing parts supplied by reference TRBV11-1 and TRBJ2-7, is EAEVAQSPRYKITEKSQAVAFWCDPISGHATLYWYRQILGQGPELLVQFQDESVVDDSQLPKDRFSAERLKGVDSTLKIQPAELGDSAMYLCASSLARGGGYEQYFGPGTRLTVT.

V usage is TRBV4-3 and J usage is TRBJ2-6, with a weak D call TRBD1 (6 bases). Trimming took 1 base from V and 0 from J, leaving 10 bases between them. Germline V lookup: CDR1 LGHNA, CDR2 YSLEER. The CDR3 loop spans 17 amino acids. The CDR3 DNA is TGCGCCAGCAGCCAAGTTATAGGGGGCTCTGGGGCCAACGTCCTGACTTTC. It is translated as CASSQVIGGSGANVLTF.

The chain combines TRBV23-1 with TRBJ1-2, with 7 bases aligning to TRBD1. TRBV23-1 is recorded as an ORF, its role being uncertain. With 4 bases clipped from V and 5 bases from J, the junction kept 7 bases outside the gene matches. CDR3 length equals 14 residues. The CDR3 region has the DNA TGCGCCAGCAGTCCCTGGACAGGAATTTATGGCTACACCTTC. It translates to CASSPWTGIYGYTF.

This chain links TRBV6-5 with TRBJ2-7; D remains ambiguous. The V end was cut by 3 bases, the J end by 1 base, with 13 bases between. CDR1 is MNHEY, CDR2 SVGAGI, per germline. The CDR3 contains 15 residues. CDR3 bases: TGTGCCAGCAGTTATAAGTATCAGGTATCCTACGAGCAGTACTTC. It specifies CASSYKYQVSYEQYF.

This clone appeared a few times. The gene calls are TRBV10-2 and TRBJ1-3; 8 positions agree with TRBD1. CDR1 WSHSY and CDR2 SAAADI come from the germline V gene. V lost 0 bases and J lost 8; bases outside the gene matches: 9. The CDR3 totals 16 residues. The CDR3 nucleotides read TGCGCCAGCAGTGAGTCTCTTGGACAGGGCGGCGACACCATATATTTT. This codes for CASSESLGQGGDTIYF.

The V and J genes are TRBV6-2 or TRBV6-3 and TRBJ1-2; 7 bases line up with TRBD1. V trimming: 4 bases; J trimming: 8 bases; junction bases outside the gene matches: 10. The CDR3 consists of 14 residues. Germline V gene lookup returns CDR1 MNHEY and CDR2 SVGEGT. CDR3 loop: CASSSGQRTIGYTF. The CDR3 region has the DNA TGTGCCAGCAGTTCGGGACAGCGAACTATCGGCTACACCTTC.

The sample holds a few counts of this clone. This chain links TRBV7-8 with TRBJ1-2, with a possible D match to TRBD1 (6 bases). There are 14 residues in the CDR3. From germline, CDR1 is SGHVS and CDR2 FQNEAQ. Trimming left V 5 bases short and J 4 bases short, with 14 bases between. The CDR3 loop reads CASSQTGLGYGYTF. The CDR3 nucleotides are TGTGCCAGCAGCCAGACAGGTTTGGGCTATGGCTACACCTTC. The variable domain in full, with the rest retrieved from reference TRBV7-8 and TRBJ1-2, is GAGVSQSPRYKVAKRGQDVALRCDPISGHVSLFWYQQALGQGPEFLTYFQNEAQLDKSGLPSDRFFAERPEGSVSTLKIQRTQQEDSAVYLCASSQTGLGYGYTFGSGTRLTVV.

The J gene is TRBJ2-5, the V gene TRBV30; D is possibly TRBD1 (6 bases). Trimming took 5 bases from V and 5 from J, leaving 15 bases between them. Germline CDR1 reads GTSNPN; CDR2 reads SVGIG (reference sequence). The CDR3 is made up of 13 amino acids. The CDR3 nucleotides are TGTGCCTGGGGAAAGGACACAGGGGAGACCCAGTACTTC. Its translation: CAWGKDTGETQYF.

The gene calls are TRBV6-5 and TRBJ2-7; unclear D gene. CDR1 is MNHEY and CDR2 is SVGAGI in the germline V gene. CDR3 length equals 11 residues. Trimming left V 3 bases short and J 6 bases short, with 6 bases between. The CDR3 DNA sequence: TGTGCCAGCAGTTATGGCAGCGAGCAGTACTTC. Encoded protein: CASSYGSEQYF.

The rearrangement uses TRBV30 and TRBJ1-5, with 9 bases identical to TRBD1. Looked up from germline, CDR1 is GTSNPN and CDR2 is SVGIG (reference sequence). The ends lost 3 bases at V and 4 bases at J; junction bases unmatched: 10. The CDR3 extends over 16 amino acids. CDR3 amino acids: CAWSTSDRGRNQPQHF. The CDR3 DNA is TGTGCCTGGAGCACCTCGGACAGGGGTAGAAATCAGCCCCAGCATTTT.

The CDR3 region has the DNA TGTGCCAGCAGAATGACAGGCTATGGCTACACCTTC. Amino acid sequence: CASRMTGYGYTF. The rearrangement links TRBV6-5 to TRBJ1-2, with TRBD1 as a possible D gene (6 bases). V was trimmed by 6 bases and J by 4 bases, leaving 9 bases between them. There are 12 residues in the CDR3. Germline CDR1 is MNHEY and CDR2 is SVGAGI.

This CDR3 reads CASSRSWGGGNEQFF. CDR3 in DNA: TGTGCCAGCTCACGCAGCTGGGGGGGCGGCAATGAGCAGTTCTTC. V gene TRBV18 combines with J gene TRBJ2-1, with a possible D match to TRBD2 (7 bases). The V end lost 4 bases, the J end lost 6 bases, and 16 bases lay between the germline ends. The germline V gene encodes CDR1 KGHSH and CDR2 LQKENI. The CDR3 is 15 residues long.

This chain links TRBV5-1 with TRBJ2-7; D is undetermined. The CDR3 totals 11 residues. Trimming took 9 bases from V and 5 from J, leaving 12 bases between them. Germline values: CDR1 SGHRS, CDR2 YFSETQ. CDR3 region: CATTELDEQYF. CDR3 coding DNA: TGCGCCACCACAGAACTCGACGAGCAGTACTTC.

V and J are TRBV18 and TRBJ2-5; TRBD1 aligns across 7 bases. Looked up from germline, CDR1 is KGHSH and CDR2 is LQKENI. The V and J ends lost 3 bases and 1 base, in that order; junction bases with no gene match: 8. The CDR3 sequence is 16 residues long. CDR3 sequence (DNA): TGTGCCAGCTCACCTACGACAGGGTGGTTCCAAGAGACCCAGTACTTC. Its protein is CASSPTTGWFQETQYF.

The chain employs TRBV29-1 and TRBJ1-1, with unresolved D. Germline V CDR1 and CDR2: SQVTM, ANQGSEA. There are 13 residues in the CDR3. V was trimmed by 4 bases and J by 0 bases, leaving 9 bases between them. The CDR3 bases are TGCAGCGTTGTGGCCCTCATGAACACTGAAGCTTTCTTT. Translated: CSVVALMNTEAFF.